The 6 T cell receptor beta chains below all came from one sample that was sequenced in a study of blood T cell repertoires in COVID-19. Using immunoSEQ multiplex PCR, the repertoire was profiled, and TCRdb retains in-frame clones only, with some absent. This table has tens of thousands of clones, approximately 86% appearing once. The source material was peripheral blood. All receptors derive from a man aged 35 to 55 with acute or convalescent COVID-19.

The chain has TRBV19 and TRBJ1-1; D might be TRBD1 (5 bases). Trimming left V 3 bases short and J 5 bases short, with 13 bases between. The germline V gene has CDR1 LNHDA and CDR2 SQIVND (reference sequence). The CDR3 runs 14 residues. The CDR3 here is CASSMGGRGTEAFF. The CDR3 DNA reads TGTGCCAGTAGTATGGGGGGGAGAGGGACTGAAGCTTTCTTT.

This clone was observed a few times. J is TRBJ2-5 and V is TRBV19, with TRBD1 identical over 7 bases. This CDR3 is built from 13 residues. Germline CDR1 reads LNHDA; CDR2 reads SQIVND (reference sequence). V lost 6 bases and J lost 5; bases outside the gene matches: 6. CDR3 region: CASSLYRGETQYF. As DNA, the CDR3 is TGTGCCAGTAGCCTCTACAGGGGCGAGACCCAGTACTTC.

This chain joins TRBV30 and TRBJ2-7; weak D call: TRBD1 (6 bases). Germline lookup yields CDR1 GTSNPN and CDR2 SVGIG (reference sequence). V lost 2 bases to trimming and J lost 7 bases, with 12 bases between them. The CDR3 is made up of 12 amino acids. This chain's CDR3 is CAWSQQGGEQYF. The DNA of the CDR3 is TGTGCCTGGAGTCAACAGGGTGGAGAGCAGTACTTC.

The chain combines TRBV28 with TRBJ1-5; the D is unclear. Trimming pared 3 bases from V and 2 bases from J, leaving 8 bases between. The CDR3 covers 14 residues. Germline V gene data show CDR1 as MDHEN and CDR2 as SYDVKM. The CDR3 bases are TGTGCCAGCAGTTTGGGGAGTGGCAATCAGCCCCAGCATTTT. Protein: CASSLGSGNQPQHF.

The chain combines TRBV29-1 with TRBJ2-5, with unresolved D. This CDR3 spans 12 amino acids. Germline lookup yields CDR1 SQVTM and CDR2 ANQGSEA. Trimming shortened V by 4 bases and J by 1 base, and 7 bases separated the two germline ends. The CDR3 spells CSVVLSQETQYF. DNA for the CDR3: TGCAGCGTTGTACTGAGCCAAGAGACCCAGTACTTC.

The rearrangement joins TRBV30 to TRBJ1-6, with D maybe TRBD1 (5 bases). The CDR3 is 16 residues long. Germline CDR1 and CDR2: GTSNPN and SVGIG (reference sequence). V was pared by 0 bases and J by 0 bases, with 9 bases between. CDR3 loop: CAWSVRGSSYNSPLHF. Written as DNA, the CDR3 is TGTGCCTGGAGTGTACGGGGGAGCTCCTATAATTCACCCCTCCACTTT.